The 19 T cell receptor beta chains below were found in one sample sequenced in a study of control samples from healthy donors and cancer patients. Profiling relied on immunoSEQ multiplex PCR, and the TCRdb table lists in-frame clones only, not all of them. The data contain around 140,000 clones, about 90% of them seen just once; the ten biggest clones take up 5.5% to 9%. Input material: blood. These receptors originate from a man in his late teens or twenties in good health.

The genes are TRBV27 and TRBJ1-1, with D maybe TRBD1 (5 bases). The CDR3 loop spans 15 amino acids. Germline V gene lookup returns CDR1 MNHEY and CDR2 SMNVEV (reference sequence). Trimming removed 2 bases at V and 2 bases at J, with 12 bases between. CDR3: CASSLNGTPNTEAFF. The CDR3 DNA follows: TGTGCCAGCAGTTTAAACGGGACTCCTAACACTGAAGCTTTCTTT.

The chain employs TRBV11-2 and TRBJ2-7, with unresolved D. Trimming left V 3 bases short and J 4 bases short, with 4 bases between. Germline V lookup: CDR1 SGHAT, CDR2 FQNNGV. The CDR3 contains 11 residues. The chain's CDR3 is CASSLMYEQYF. In DNA form, the CDR3 reads TGTGCCAGCAGCTTGATGTACGAGCAGTACTTC.

CDR3 amino acids: CASSPYGFDNSPLHF. The CDR3 DNA reads TGTGCCAGCTCACCGTACGGGTTCGATAATTCACCCCTCCACTTT. The J gene is TRBJ1-6, the V gene TRBV18; no clear D. The CDR3 runs to 15 residues. V was pared by 3 bases and J by 5 bases, with 11 bases between. CDR1 is KGHSH and CDR2 is LQKENI in the germline V gene.

This chain links TRBV6-5 with TRBJ1-5; D remains unclear. The CDR3 is made up of 15 amino acids. CDR1 is MNHEY and CDR2 is SVGAGI in the germline V gene. V dropped 4 bases and J dropped 2 bases, with 12 bases sitting between them. This CDR3 is CASSSGLRGNQPQHF. CDR3 sequence (DNA): TGTGCCAGCAGTTCTGGCCTCCGAGGCAATCAGCCCCAGCATTTT.

This chain connects TRBV7-9 to TRBJ1-4; possible D gene TRBD1, 6 bases. This CDR3 comprises 13 residues. Germline V gene data show CDR1 as SEHNR and CDR2 as FQNEAQ (reference sequence). V was pared by 4 bases and J by 11 bases, with 14 bases between. The CDR3 spells CASSSGEEWKLFF. Written as DNA, the CDR3 is TGTGCCAGCAGCTCAGGGGAGGAGTGGAAACTGTTTTTT.

The chain carries TRBV7-9 and TRBJ1-4; D gene ambiguous. V was shortened by 1 base and J by 0 bases, with 9 bases between the two germline ends. The CDR3 spans 16 residues. Germline CDR1 reads SEHNR; CDR2 reads FQNEAQ (reference sequence). This chain's CDR3 is CASSLVILATNEKLFF. DNA for the CDR3: TGTGCCAGCAGCTTAGTAATCCTTGCAACTAATGAAAAACTGTTTTTT. The full variable domain, rest sourced from reference TRBV7-9 and TRBJ1-4, is DTGVSQNPRHKITKRGQNVTFRCDPISEHNRLYWYRQTLGQGPEFLTYFQNEAQLEKSRLLSDRFSAERPKGSFSTLEIQRTEQGDSAMYLCASSLVILATNEKLFFGSGTQLSVL.

The V call is TRBV7-9, the J call TRBJ1-3; no firm D call. V shed 5 bases and J shed 3 bases, with 8 bases lying between them. CDR1 and CDR2 from the germline V gene are SEHNR and FQNEAQ (reference sequence). This CDR3 has 13 residues. CDR3 amino acids: CASSDIYGNTIYF. Written as DNA, the CDR3 is TGTGCCAGCAGCGACATTTATGGAAACACCATATATTTT.

In this sample, this clone turned up once. The chain has TRBV9 and TRBJ2-3; 13 bases map to TRBD2. J gave up 2 bases and V 0 bases, and 12 bases lay outside the gene matches. Germline V CDR1 and CDR2: SGDLS, YYNGEE. The CDR3 has 20 residues. Here the CDR3 reads CASSVVGTSGAERHTDTQYF. CDR3 nucleotides: TGTGCCAGCAGCGTAGTTGGGACTAGCGGGGCGGAACGACACACAGATACGCAGTATTTT.

The V call is TRBV19, the J call TRBJ1-6; D unclear. There are 13 residues in the CDR3. The germline V and J ends were trimmed by 7 bases and 4 bases, with 8 bases remaining between them. Germline CDR1 LNHDA, CDR2 SQIVND (reference sequence). The CDR3 reads CASNTDYNSPLHF. CDR3 bases: TGTGCCAGTAATACGGATTATAATTCACCCCTCCACTTT.

For the CDR3, the DNA is TGTGCCAGCAGTAAAAACAGGGAATTGACCTACGAGCAGTACTTC. Its protein is CASSKNRELTYEQYF. The chain employs TRBV27 and TRBJ2-7, with D perhaps matching TRBD1 (6 bases). CDR1 and CDR2 from the germline V gene are MNHEY and SMNVEV (reference sequence). The V and J ends lost 5 bases and 2 bases respectively, with 16 bases between them. The CDR3 totals 15 residues.

The chain combines TRBV25-1 with TRBJ1-6; D unclear. The V and J ends lost 3 bases and 13 bases respectively, with 13 bases between them. The V gene's germline CDR1 is MGHDK and CDR2 SYGVNS. The CDR3 runs to 13 residues. CDR3 nucleotide sequence: TGTGCCAGCAGTGACAGGTCCTCGACGCCCCTCCACTTT. It encodes CASSDRSSTPLHF.

The chain joins TRBV2 to TRBJ1-2; 7 nucleotides agree with TRBD1. Looked up from germline, CDR1 is SNHLY and CDR2 is FYNNEI. The junction had 6 bases not matched to a gene; V was cut back by 0 bases and J by 8 bases. This CDR3 spans 14 amino acids. CDR3 loop: CASSEARQGGGYTF. In DNA, the CDR3 is TGTGCCAGCAGTGAAGCCCGACAGGGAGGGGGCTACACCTTC.

This chain joins TRBV7-2 and TRBJ2-1; D not resolved. This CDR3 is 13 amino acids long. V lost 1 base to trimming and J lost 7 bases, with 8 bases between them. CDR1 and CDR2 (germline): SGHTA, FQGNSA. Written as DNA, the CDR3 is TGTGCCAGCAGCTTAGAAGCTTGGAATGAGCAGTTCTTC. Translated: CASSLEAWNEQFF.

This rearrangement joins TRBV18 to TRBJ2-7; a possible D gene is TRBD1 (6 bases). Trimming pared 3 bases from V and 2 bases from J, leaving 11 bases between. This CDR3 is built from 14 residues. CDR1 is KGHSH and CDR2 is LQKENI in the germline V gene. CDR3 bases: TGTGCCAGCTCACCCTGGACAGACGCCTACGAGCAGTACTTC. Protein: CASSPWTDAYEQYF.

This clone was recorded only once. The J gene is TRBJ2-1, the V gene TRBV5-1, with 11 bases that match TRBD1. Unmatched junction bases numbered 8, after V lost 4 bases and J lost 8 bases. The CDR3 totals 15 residues. Germline CDR1 SGHRS, CDR2 YFSETQ. The CDR3 region is CASSPGTGGRDEQFF. The CDR3 DNA is TGCGCCAGCAGCCCCGGGACAGGGGGTCGGGATGAGCAGTTCTTC.

The CDR3, as DNA: TGTGCCAGCAGCACGGACAGGGACACTGAAGCTTTCTTT. It yields the protein CASSTDRDTEAFF. The rearrangement uses TRBV11-2 and TRBJ1-1; 8 bases line up with TRBD1. The CDR3 spans 13 residues. Trimming removed 5 bases from V and 3 bases from J; junction bases left unmatched: 2. Germline values: CDR1 SGHAT, CDR2 FQNNGV. Using reference TRBV11-2 and TRBJ1-1 for the parts outside the CDR3, the full variable domain is EAGVAQSPRYKIIEKRQSVAFWCNPISGHATLYWYQQILGQGPKLLIQFQNNGVVDDSQLPKDRFSAERLKGVDSTLKIQPAKLEDSAVYLCASSTDRDTEAFFGQGTRLTVV.

This clone was detected only once. The gene calls are TRBV4-3 and TRBJ2-1, with 12 bases fitting TRBD2. The CDR3 is 15 amino acids. Losses at the gene ends were 4 bases for V and 6 bases for J; bases not matched to a gene: 4. The germline gives CDR1 LGHNA, CDR2 YSLEER. CDR3: CASSRTSGGPNEQFF. The CDR3 DNA reads TGCGCCAGCAGCCGCACTAGCGGGGGGCCCAATGAGCAGTTCTTC.

V gene TRBV19 combines with J gene TRBJ1-1; tentative D call: TRBD1 (6 bases). Deletions cut 3 bases from V and 6 bases from J, with 20 bases between. The CDR3 extends over 16 amino acids. From germline, CDR1 is LNHDA and CDR2 SQIVND (reference sequence). The CDR3 DNA reads as TGTGCCAGTAGTATCTTTCGGACAGTAAGACCGGCTGAAGCTTTCTTT. It yields the protein CASSIFRTVRPAEAFF.

The chain recombines TRBV6-5 with TRBJ2-1, with D uncertain. The germline V and J ends were trimmed by 4 bases and 6 bases, with 4 bases remaining between them. CDR1 MNHEY and CDR2 SVGAGI come from the germline V gene. The CDR3 length is 11 residues. CDR3 amino acids: CASSSINEQFF. For the CDR3, the DNA is TGTGCCAGCAGTTCCATCAATGAGCAGTTCTTC.